This T cell receptor beta chain was obtained from a study of T cells after yellow fever vaccination. Background on the study: Fractions of limited cellularity were prepared by means of SMART-Seq v4 Ultra Low Input. Study-level findings and limits: Contaminating bulk clonotypes could be abundant in FACS-sorted repertoires. CD4 and CD8 compartments shared a small share of clonotypes.

TCRdb reprocessed the 5' RACE reads via MiXCR and lists one record per CDR3 protein. The table shows under 400,000 distinct CDR3 sequences, with approximately 13% occurring only once. With respect to this clonotype: No antigen is known for it.

The length of the CDR3 is 12 residues. Trimming removed 10 bases from V and 3 bases from J, with 13 bases in between. Germline CDR1 ENHRY, CDR2 SYGVKD. Sequenced here: CD4+ T cells sorted from PBMCs, sampled 15 days after the yellow fever booster vaccination. The TCR comes from a young man who received the YFV17D yellow fever vaccine. V and J are TRBV10-3 and TRBJ2-7; the D gene is possibly TRBD2 (6 bases). In nucleotides, the CDR3 is TGTGCCACTGGAGGGCGGGACTACGAGCAGTACTTC. Translated: CATGGRDYEQYF.